One and the same sample provided the 9 T cell receptor beta chains below, sequenced in a study of blood T cell repertoires in COVID-19. The table came from immunoSEQ multiplex PCR; TCRdb's copy has only in-frame clones and leaves some out. This table has roughly 50,000 clones, 75% to 95% appearing once. Sequenced material: peripheral blood. The receptor source for this set is a woman aged 40 to 50 with active COVID-19.

The J gene is TRBJ1-3, the V gene TRBV30, with D uncertain. The CDR3 length is 12 residues. Germline values: CDR1 GTSNPN, CDR2 SVGIG (reference sequence). The V gene lost 4 bases and the J gene lost 4 bases, with 8 bases spanning the gap. Here the CDR3 reads CAWTALGNTIYF. The CDR3 coding sequence is TGTGCCTGGACCGCGTTGGGAAACACCATATATTTT.

The chain is built from TRBV6-2 or TRBV6-3 and TRBJ2-2; TRBD2 matches 9 bases. The germline CDR1 and CDR2 sequences are MNHEY and SVGEGT. Trimming took 5 bases from V and 7 from J; bases not matched to a gene: 11. CDR3 size: 16 residues. CDR3 bases: TGTGCCAGCAGTACCACCTCGCTTAGCGGGGGCGGGGAGCTGTTTTTT. Translated, it gives CASSTTSLSGGGELFF.

The gene calls are TRBV27 and TRBJ2-1, with 11 bases matching TRBD1. Trimming took 6 bases from V and 6 from J; bases not matched to a gene: 4. The CDR3 extends over 14 amino acids. Germline loops: CDR1 MNHEY, CDR2 SMNVEV (reference sequence). The CDR3 DNA follows: TGTGCCAGCAGCCCCGGGACAGGGGGCAATGAGCAGTTCTTC. Amino acid sequence: CASSPGTGGNEQFF.

The chain joins TRBV15 to TRBJ2-5, with 9 bases lining up with TRBD2. Losses at the gene ends were 4 bases for V and 0 bases for J; bases not matched to a gene: 3. The CDR3 loop spans 15 amino acids. CDR1 is LNHNV and CDR2 is YYDKDF in the germline V gene (reference sequence). The CDR3: CATSTGLADQETQYF. As DNA, the CDR3 is TGTGCCACCAGCACGGGACTAGCCGACCAAGAGACCCAGTACTTC.

The gene calls are TRBV6-5 and TRBJ1-6, with 7 nucleotides matching TRBD1. CDR1 is MNHEY and CDR2 is SVGAGI in the germline V gene. With V trimmed by 5 bases and J by 5 bases, 3 bases remained unmatched. This CDR3 has 14 amino acids. CDR3 sequence (DNA): TGTGCCAGCAGTCGCCAGGGGGATAATTCACCCCTCCACTTT. This codes for CASSRQGDNSPLHF.

The CDR3 here is CASSTWDRVYGYTF. The CDR3 DNA reads as TGTGCCAGCAGCACTTGGGACAGGGTTTATGGCTACACCTTC. V usage is TRBV6-5 and J usage is TRBJ1-2; 9 positions agree with TRBD1. J lost 5 bases, V lost 6 bases, and 7 bases had no gene match. CDR1 and CDR2 (germline): MNHEY, SVGAGI. The CDR3 runs 14 residues.

The gene calls are TRBV2 and TRBJ1-5, with a possible D match to TRBD1 (5 bases). The V end lost 6 bases, the J end lost 2 bases, and 17 bases lay between the germline ends. CDR1 and CDR2 (germline): SNHLY, FYNNEI. The CDR3 totals 16 residues. In nucleotides, the CDR3 is TGTGCCAGCAGCCCCTCCGGGGGGACGGGCAATCAGCCCCAGCATTTT. This encodes CASSPSGGTGNQPQHF.

V gene TRBV6-5 combines with J gene TRBJ1-2, with D perhaps matching TRBD1 (5 bases). Germline lookup yields CDR1 MNHEY and CDR2 SVGAGI. The CDR3 runs to 13 residues. The V end was cut by 5 bases, the J end by 4 bases, with 11 bases between. CDR3 nucleotide sequence: TGTGCCAGCAGTAGGACAAGATCCTATGGCTACACCTTC. Translation gives CASSRTRSYGYTF.

The chain combines TRBV3-1 (or the pseudogene TRBV3-2) with TRBJ1-2; D gene uncertain. The V end lost 1 base, the J end lost 4 bases, and 10 bases lay between the germline ends. This CDR3 spans 14 amino acids. The V gene's germline CDR1 is LGHDT and CDR2 YNNKEL (reference sequence). DNA of the CDR3: TGTGCCAGCAGCCAAGCGAGTCAGGCCTATGGCTACACCTTC. Its protein is CASSQASQAYGYTF.